What follows is one T cell receptor beta chain and its context. What it binds is unknown. Extracted RNA was reverse transcribed into cDNA, the sequencing template. Method: immunoSEQ multiplex PCR; TCRdb's copy keeps in-frame clones and lacks some. The table includes 150,000 to 200,000 clones, just over 65% detected once. This sample was taken from a study of CD8+ T cells in alopecia areata. Study observations and caveats: Relative to normal scalp, lesional scalp, especially alopecia totalis/universalis, showed higher clonality.

This CDR3 contains 11 residues. Trimming took 4 bases from V and 5 from J, leaving 7 bases between them. Germline V gene data show CDR1 as GTSNPN and CDR2 as SVGIG (reference sequence). The treatment denotes: oral pan-JAK inhibitor, 5-10 mg twice daily. The receptor was isolated from a human donor with alopecia areata. The input for sequencing was CD4+ T cells sorted from blood, taken at week 4, from a patient treated with tofacitinib. The chain joins TRBV30 to TRBJ2-3; D unresolved. CDR3 in amino acids: CAWKLRDTQYF. The DNA of the CDR3 is TGTGCCTGGAAGTTGCGAGATACGCAGTATTTT.